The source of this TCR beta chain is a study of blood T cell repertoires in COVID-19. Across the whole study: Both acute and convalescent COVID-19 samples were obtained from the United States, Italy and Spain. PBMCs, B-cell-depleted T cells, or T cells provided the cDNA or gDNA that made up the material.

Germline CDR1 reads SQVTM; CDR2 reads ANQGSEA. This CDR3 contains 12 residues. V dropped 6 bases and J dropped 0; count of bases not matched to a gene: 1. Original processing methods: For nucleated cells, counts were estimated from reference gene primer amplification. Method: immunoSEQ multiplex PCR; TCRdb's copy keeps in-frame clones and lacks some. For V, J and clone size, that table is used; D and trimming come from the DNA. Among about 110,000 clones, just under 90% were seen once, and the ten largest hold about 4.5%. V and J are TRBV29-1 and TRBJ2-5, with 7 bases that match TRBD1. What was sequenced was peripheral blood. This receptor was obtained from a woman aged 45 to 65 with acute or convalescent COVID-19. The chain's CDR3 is CSVGQYQETQYF. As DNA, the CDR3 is TGCAGCGTGGGACAGTACCAAGAGACCCAGTACTTC.